This T cell receptor beta chain appears in the sequencing data of a study of shared clonotypes between healthy human individuals. The V and J ends lost 5 bases and 2 bases respectively, with 11 bases between them. This CDR3 spans 13 amino acids. Germline V gene lookup returns CDR1 SGHRS and CDR2 YFSETQ. Generated by immunoSEQ multiplex PCR, the TCRdb table keeps only in-frame clones and is missing some. The sample has 2 million to 2.5 million clones, around 96% seen once. Selected positively for CCR7 and CD45RO-negative, naive CD8 cells excluded terminally differentiated effector memory CD45RA+ cells.

The J gene is TRBJ2-7, the V gene TRBV5-1, with D perhaps TRBD1 or TRBD2 (5 bases each). The sequenced material came from naive CD8+ T cells sorted from blood. The receptor was isolated from a man between 18 and 35 years old in good health. The CDR3 loop is CASRIGTAYEQYF. As DNA, the CDR3 is TGCGCCAGCAGGATTGGGACCGCCTACGAGCAGTACTTC.